This T cell receptor (beta chain) came from a study of blood T cell repertoires in COVID-19. Overall study context: The origin of the acute and convalescent COVID-19 samples was the United States, Italy and Spain. The analysed material was cDNA or gDNA that came from T cells, B-cell-depleted T cells, or PBMCs.

Per the study methods: The authors estimated nucleated cell counts from reference gene primer amplification. TCRdb's copy holds only in-frame clones and misses some; the assay was immunoSEQ multiplex PCR. That table is the source of V, J and clone size, and D and trimming were worked out from the DNA. Of about 180,000 clones in the sample, 80% to 90% were seen once. This receptor was obtained from a man over 45 with active or convalescent COVID-19. Sequenced input: peripheral blood.

For the CDR3, the DNA is TGTGCCAGCAGCGCCGGGACAGGGGATGGCACTGAAGCTTTCTTT. Its translation: CASSAGTGDGTEAFF. This sequence joins TRBV7-9 and TRBJ1-1; TRBD1 agrees at 10 bases. CDR1 is SEHNR and CDR2 is FQNEAQ in the germline V gene (reference sequence). Trimming took 5 bases from V and 4 from J; bases not matched to a gene: 7. The CDR3 is 15 residues long.